One sample yielded the 27 T cell receptor beta chains listed below, sequenced in a study of CD8 T cells in Susac syndrome. RNA, at about 0.5 to 1 ug, was reverse transcribed with random hexamers. TCRdb reprocessed the immunoSEQ multiplex PCR reads with MiXCR, giving one entry per CDR3 protein. This table has about 49,000 distinct CDR3 sequences, 93% appearing once. The specimen was CD8+ T cells from PBMCs. These receptors originate from a human donor in good health.

CDR3 protein: CAISDTTYEQYF. The CDR3 DNA follows: TGTGCCATCAGTGACACAACCTACGAGCAGTACTTC. The chain uses TRBV10-3 and TRBJ2-7, with no clear D. Germline assignment: CDR1 ENHRY and CDR2 SYGVKD. Between the trimmed V and J ends, which lost 3 bases and 2 bases, there was a span of 5 bases. The CDR3 has 12 residues.

The chain combines TRBV12-3 or TRBV12-4 with TRBJ2-1, with 8 bases that match TRBD1. V trimming: 4 bases; J trimming: 8 bases; junction bases outside the gene matches: 13. This CDR3 contains 16 residues. The CDR3 region is CASSSQGELAPYEQFF. For the CDR3, the DNA is TGTGCCAGCAGTTCACAGGGGGAACTCGCCCCCTATGAGCAGTTCTTC.

In its sample, this clonotype was seen once. This chain links TRBV6-5 with TRBJ2-3; D might be TRBD2 (5 bases). From germline, CDR1 is MNHEY and CDR2 SVGAGI. The ends were cut back, 2 bases at V and 6 bases at J, with 15 bases in the middle. This CDR3 spans 15 amino acids. The CDR3 loop reads CASSYGQRYSDTQYF. As DNA, the CDR3 is TGTGCCAGCAGTTACGGCCAGCGGTATAGCGATACGCAGTATTTT.

The J gene is TRBJ1-5, the V gene TRBV7-9; D call uncertain. The germline V and J ends were trimmed by 4 bases and 7 bases, with 8 bases remaining between them. The CDR3 loop spans 12 amino acids. Per germline, CDR1 SEHNR and CDR2 FQNEAQ (reference sequence). The CDR3 loop reads CASSWPGQPQHF. Here the CDR3 DNA reads TGTGCCAGCAGCTGGCCGGGGCAGCCCCAGCATTTT.

This chain joins TRBV12-3 or TRBV12-4 and TRBJ1-2, with 9 positions matching TRBD1. The CDR3 spans 15 residues. Trimming at V came to 5 bases and at J to 1 base, leaving 5 bases not matched to a gene. The CDR3 sequence is CASSTWTGVNYGYTF. DNA of the CDR3: TGTGCCAGCAGTACCTGGACAGGGGTTAACTATGGCTACACCTTC.

V is TRBV4-1 and J is TRBJ2-5; D not certain. Trimming removed 1 base at V and 4 bases at J, with 4 bases between. This CDR3 comprises 12 residues. The germline V gene encodes CDR1 MGHRA and CDR2 YSYEKL. The CDR3 sequence is CASSQVSETQYF. In nucleotides, the CDR3 is TGCGCCAGCAGCCAAGTATCAGAGACCCAGTACTTC.

This rearrangement joins TRBV30 to TRBJ2-7; D possibly matches TRBD1 or TRBD2 (5 bases each). This CDR3 is 14 amino acids long. CDR1 and CDR2 from the germline V gene are GTSNPN and SVGIG (reference sequence). V was pared by 5 bases and J by 0 bases, with 14 bases between. The CDR3 nucleotides read TGTGCCTGGGGGCCGGGACCTAGCTCCTACGAGCAGTACTTC. Translation gives CAWGPGPSSYEQYF.

The chain employs TRBV25-1 and TRBJ2-7; 7 nucleotides align to TRBD1. Germline V lookup: CDR1 MGHDK, CDR2 SYGVNS. The CDR3 has 13 amino acids. The junction had 6 bases not matched to a gene; V was cut back by 10 bases and J by 0 bases. The CDR3 sequence is CAIPGQPSYEQYF. The DNA for the CDR3 is TGTGCCATCCCGGGACAGCCCTCCTACGAGCAGTACTTC.

This chain connects TRBV11-2 to TRBJ2-1; 13 nucleotides align to TRBD2. Germline V gene sequence: CDR1 SGHAT, CDR2 FQNNGV. V dropped 4 bases and J dropped 5; count of bases not matched to a gene: 8. CDR3 length equals 17 residues. The CDR3 reads CASSSTSGRLTDNEQFF. In DNA form, the CDR3 reads TGTGCCAGCAGCTCGACTAGCGGGAGGCTTACTGACAATGAGCAGTTCTTC.

V usage is TRBV27 and J usage is TRBJ2-7; D may be TRBD1 or TRBD2 (5 bases each). The CDR3 has 14 amino acids. CDR1 is MNHEY, CDR2 SMNVEV, per germline (reference sequence). Trimming cost V 8 bases and J 4 bases, with 18 bases left between them. The CDR3 here is CASGSGRERYEQYF. The CDR3 DNA reads TGTGCCAGCGGATCGGGCAGGGAGAGGTACGAGCAGTACTTC.

CDR3 DNA sequence: TGTGCCAGCAGCTTGACGGTAGAGCGGGAAGACTCCTACAATGAGCAGTTCTTC. Protein: CASSLTVEREDSYNEQFF. The chain combines TRBV5-6 with TRBJ2-1, with 7 nucleotides matching TRBD2. The CDR3 has 18 amino acids. Trimming cost V 1 base and J 0 bases; bases outside gene matches: 10. Germline-derived CDR1 and CDR2 are SGHDT and YYEEEE.

V usage is TRBV9 and J usage is TRBJ1-3; the D is unclear. The CDR3 contains 14 residues. Deletions cut 6 bases from V and 0 bases from J, with 10 bases between. Germline V CDR1 and CDR2: SGDLS, YYNGEE. Written as DNA, the CDR3 is TGTGCCAGCACCATGGACCTCTCTGGAAACACCATATATTTT. Protein: CASTMDLSGNTIYF.

The chain carries TRBV24-1 and TRBJ2-2; a weak D match, TRBD2 (6 bases). This CDR3 is built from 11 residues. CDR1 KGHDR and CDR2 SFDVKD come from the germline V gene. V was pared by 9 bases and J by 7 bases, with 8 bases between. This CDR3 reads CATAGGGELFF. The CDR3 nucleotides are TGTGCCACCGCCGGGGGCGGGGAGCTGTTTTTT.

The V and J genes are TRBV29-1 and TRBJ2-7; possible D gene TRBD2, 6 bases. Trimming shortened V by 4 bases and J by 3 bases, and 16 bases separated the two germline ends. CDR1 and CDR2 from the germline V gene are SQVTM and ANQGSEA. The CDR3 covers 14 residues. CDR3 sequence: CSVGASDRGYEQYF. The CDR3 DNA sequence: TGCAGCGTTGGGGCTAGCGATCGCGGCTACGAGCAGTACTTC.

This chain joins TRBV27 and TRBJ2-7; D is ambiguous. V lost 5 bases and J lost 3, with 8 bases in between. This CDR3 has 12 amino acids. CDR1 and CDR2 from the germline V gene are MNHEY and SMNVEV (reference sequence). CDR3 DNA sequence: TGTGCCAGCAGTGAAACCGGCTACGAGCAGTACTTC. This translates into CASSETGYEQYF.

The rearrangement links TRBV24-1 to TRBJ2-7, with D perhaps assigned TRBD1 or TRBD2 (5 bases each). V was pared by 3 bases and J by 6 bases, with 8 bases between. In germline, CDR1 is KGHDR, CDR2 SFDVKD. CDR3 length: 12 amino acids. The CDR3 region is CATSDPGTEQYF. CDR3 sequence (DNA): TGTGCCACCAGTGATCCCGGGACCGAGCAGTACTTC.

The gene calls are TRBV10-3 and TRBJ2-3, with 9 positions matching TRBD2. This CDR3 comprises 13 residues. CDR1 ENHRY and CDR2 SYGVKD come from the germline V gene. CDR3 in amino acids: CAGAGGLTDTQYF. The CDR3 DNA follows: TGTGCTGGAGCGGGAGGTCTCACAGATACGCAGTATTTT.

The chain links TRBV5-6 to TRBJ2-7; 7 nucleotides align to TRBD1. This CDR3 spans 14 amino acids. CDR1 SGHDT and CDR2 YYEEEE come from the germline V gene. J was trimmed by 0 bases and V by 5 bases; bases with no gene match: 5. The CDR3: CASSWGQNSYEQYF. CDR3 in DNA: TGTGCCAGCAGTTGGGGACAGAACTCCTACGAGCAGTACTTC.

V is TRBV7-9 and J is TRBJ2-7; D is uncertain. The CDR3 consists of 12 residues. Germline values: CDR1 SEHNR, CDR2 FQNEAQ (reference sequence). The V and J ends lost 4 bases and 6 bases respectively, with 10 bases between them. CDR3 nucleotides: TGTGCCAGCAGCTGGCAGGAGCCCGAGCAGTACTTC. Amino acid sequence: CASSWQEPEQYF.

The chain links TRBV28 to TRBJ1-5, with 9 positions matching TRBD1. Unmatched junction bases numbered 7, after V lost 5 bases and J lost 8 bases. The CDR3 is 14 amino acids. Per the germline V gene, CDR1 is MDHEN and CDR2 is SYDVKM. CDR3 DNA sequence: TGTGCCAGCAGTCCCGGGACAGGGTTGGAGCCCCAGCATTTT. Amino acid sequence: CASSPGTGLEPQHF.

Points on this clonotype: The junction and the germline gene differ at one end; a read error may be behind it. This chain joins TRBV5-1 and TRBJ1-3; D not resolved. CDR3 size: 15 residues. CDR1 and CDR2 (germline): SGHRS, YFSETQ. CDR3 protein: CASSLIDPAGSTIYF. CDR3 coding DNA: TGCGCCAGCAGCTTAATTGACCCAGCCGGAAGCACCATATATTTT.

V is TRBV12-3 or TRBV12-4 and J is TRBJ2-1; a weak D match, TRBD1 (6 bases). The CDR3 covers 13 residues. V was cut by 6 bases and J by 3 bases, with 9 bases left in between. The CDR3 bases are TGTGCCAGCAGCGCAGGGGTCTACAATGAGCAGTTCTTC. Amino acid sequence: CASSAGVYNEQFF.

V usage is TRBV6-4 and J usage is TRBJ2-2, with a possible D match to TRBD1 (6 bases). CDR1 MRHNA and CDR2 SNTAGT come from the germline V gene. The CDR3 loop spans 15 amino acids. The V end was cut by 6 bases, the J end by 3 bases, with 14 bases between. CDR3: CASSPKAGDTGELFF. For the CDR3, the DNA is TGTGCCAGCAGCCCAAAGGCAGGGGACACCGGGGAGCTGTTTTTT.

As DNA, the CDR3 is TGTGCCAGCCGGGAAGGTGGTGAGCAGTTCTTC. Translation: CASREGGEQFF. The rearrangement links TRBV7-9 to TRBJ2-1; D may be TRBD2 (5 bases). CDR3 size: 11 residues. Deletions cut 8 bases from V and 9 bases from J, with 11 bases between. Germline-derived CDR1 and CDR2 are SEHNR and FQNEAQ (reference sequence).

The chain recombines TRBV12-3 or TRBV12-4 with TRBJ1-2; D remains unclear. V shed 5 bases and J shed 3 bases, with 7 bases lying between them. This CDR3 has 12 residues. The CDR3 loop is CASSTGDYGYTF. The DNA for the CDR3 is TGTGCCAGCAGTACCGGGGACTATGGCTACACCTTC.

This clonotype has only one observation. The genes are TRBV29-1 and TRBJ2-1; TRBD2 matches 8 bases. Germline assignment: CDR1 SQVTM and CDR2 ANQGSEA. The V segment lost 0 bases and the J segment 2 bases; nucleotides outside the gene matches: 18. There are 20 residues in the CDR3. The CDR3 DNA sequence: TGCAGCGTTGAAGAGTGGAGAACTAGCGGCCAGGTGGGGGCCTACAATGAGCAGTTCTTC. Translated: CSVEEWRTSGQVGAYNEQFF.

The chain links TRBV29-1 to TRBJ2-7; 11 positions match TRBD2. The germline V gene encodes CDR1 SQVTM and CDR2 ANQGSEA. This CDR3 comprises 15 residues. The V gene end was trimmed by 3 bases and the J gene end by 1 base; junction bases not matched to a gene: 5. CDR3 region: CSVERSGRDSYEQYF. The CDR3 region has the DNA TGCAGCGTTGAGCGTAGCGGGAGGGATTCCTACGAGCAGTACTTC.